This T cell receptor beta chain comes out of a study of blood T cell repertoires in COVID-19. Cohorts were based on clinical histories the participants reported. Per the authors' pipeline: Estimates of nucleated cell counts were drawn from the amplification of reference gene primers. Profiled with immunoSEQ multiplex PCR; TCRdb holds only in-frame clones, not every one. Clone size and the V and J calls come from that table; the DNA yielded D and trimming. The data show approximately 360,000 clones, with around 83% seen just once and approximately 4.7% held by the top ten. CDR1 and CDR2 (germline): SGHVS, FQNEAQ. V was clipped by 5 bases and J by 2 bases, with 13 bases between them. The CDR3 is made up of 15 amino acids.

J is TRBJ1-5 and V is TRBV7-8, with D possibly being TRBD1 (6 bases). The sequencing input was PBMCs or T cells enriched from blood (not recorded which). This receptor was obtained from a woman in her forties or fifties who had recovered from COVID-19. CDR3 loop: CASSPPGVGNQPQHF. In nucleotides, the CDR3 is TGTGCCAGCAGCCCCCCAGGGGTCGGCAATCAGCCCCAGCATTTT.